This record covers a single T cell receptor beta chain. In the study's own analysis: Estimated nucleated cell counts came from reference gene primer amplification. Libraries were prepared by immunoSEQ multiplex PCR; TCRdb keeps only in-frame clonotypes and omits some of them. The DNA gave D and trimming, while V, J and clone size come from that table. The sample consists of around 250,000 clones, roughly 85% of them appearing once. This record belongs to a study of blood T cell repertoires in COVID-19. Study as a whole: T cells, B-cell-depleted T cells, or PBMCs supplied cDNA or gDNA.

CDR3 length: 13 amino acids. Germline V CDR1 and CDR2: KGHSH, LQKENI. Trimming cost V 0 bases and J 11 bases; bases outside gene matches: 6. The chain couples TRBV18 to TRBJ1-2, with TRBD1 matching 7 bases. The source of this sequence is a woman aged 18-35 years with acute or convalescent COVID-19. Sequencing used peripheral blood. The CDR3 is CASSPPKGARYTF. CDR3 DNA: TGTGCCAGCTCACCACCGAAGGGGGCGCGGTACACCTTC.